This T cell receptor beta chain was recovered during a study of shared clonotypes between healthy human individuals. Repertoires were generated with immunoSEQ multiplex PCR, while TCRdb's copy carries only in-frame clones and drops some. The sample consists of some 980,000 clones, less than 85% of them appearing once. This CDR3 is 14 amino acids long. The V gene's germline CDR1 is SGHVS and CDR2 FNYEAQ. Trimming cost V 3 bases and J 5 bases, with 13 bases left between them. This clonotype was sampled from a man in his late teens or twenties in good health. The genes are TRBV7-6 and TRBJ2-5; no clear D gene. What was sequenced was memory CD4+ T cells sorted from blood. Stated subset: CD45RA-negative fraction. In DNA, the CDR3 is TGTGCCAGCAGCTTTTCCTCCCATGGGGAGACCCAGTACTTC. Protein sequence: CASSFSSHGETQYF. Together with reference TRBV7-6 and TRBJ2-5, the CDR3 gives the full variable domain: GAGVSQSPRYKVTKRGQDVALRCDPISGHVSLYWYRQALGQGPEFLTYFNYEAQQDKSGLPNDRFSAERPEGSISTLTIQRTEQRDSAMYRCASSFSSHGETQYFGPGTRLLVL.